This TCR beta chain was captured by sequencing in a study of regulatory T cells in long-lasting Graves disease. CDR1 is DFQATT and CDR2 is SNEGSKA in the germline V gene (reference sequence). The CDR3 consists of 16 residues. J lost 1 base, V lost 1 base, and 4 bases had no gene match. CDR3 regions were amplified by Arm-PCR using iRepertoire HTBI primers to build TCR beta libraries. One entry per CDR3 protein results from TCRdb running MiXCR on the multiplex PCR reads. The sample carries about 500,000 distinct CDR3 sequences, 16% recorded once. Details on this clonotype: Its antigen remains unidentified.

Time point specified: newly diagnosed GD, antithyroid drugs for less than 3 months. RNA from PBMCs was the source of the TCR library. Study-level findings and limits: A greater number of public clonotypes (fewer than 3,000) was shared by persistent patients than by new patients (roughly 880).

Separately, the same data were catalogued under a study of T cells in Graves' hyperthyroidism and ophthalmopathy.

The sequence derives from a man aged 40-55 years with Graves disease. V is TRBV20-1 and J is TRBJ2-2; 9 nucleotides agree with TRBD2. The material was peripheral blood mononuclear cells (PBMCs), obtained at new diagnosis, from a patient treated with antithyroid drugs. CDR3: CSARVTSGRNTGELFF. The DNA of the CDR3 is TGCAGTGCTAGAGTGACTAGCGGCAGGAACACCGGGGAGCTGTTTTTT.